Listed below are T cell receptor beta chains from one sample, sequenced in a study of a mutant IDH1 vaccine in newly diagnosed glioma. Profiling relied on immunoSEQ multiplex PCR, and the TCRdb table lists in-frame clones only, not all of them. Among tens of thousands of clones listed, around 80% were seen once. The input for sequencing was PBMCs, taken from a glioma patient treated with radiotherapy, temozolomide or both. The receptors stem from a man in his forties or fifties with glioma. Some clones in this sample may be carry-over from other donors' samples. CDR3s include the opening cysteine and the closing phenylalanine or tryptophan. Each record gives: D gene, J gene, clone size, V gene, CDR3 protein, CDR3 DNA. The D gene is left open where the match is weak. Rows may omit the clone size; those that give it use once, few, many or a size class.

>NA|TRBJ1-1|NA|TRBV4-1
CASSRGNTEAFF
TGCGCCAGCAGCCGGGGGAACACTGAAGCTTTCTTT
>TRBD1|TRBJ2-2|NA|TRBV2
CASSQDRGGTGELFF
TGTGCCAGCAGTCAGGACAGGGGGGGGACCGGGGAGCTGTTTTTT
>TRBD2|TRBJ2-1|NA|TRBV9
CASNSLAGGPGEQFF
TGTGCCAGCAACTCCCTAGCGGGGGGCCCCGGTGAGCAGTTCTTC
>NA|TRBJ1-3|once|TRBV19
CASSIGTAGNTIYF
TGTGCCAGTAGTATCGGGACGGCTGGAAACACCATATATTTT
>NA|TRBJ1-5|NA|TRBV27
CASSLRGGIQPQHF
TGTGCCAGCAGTTTACGGGGGGGTATTCAGCCCCAGCATTTT
>NA|TRBJ1-2|NA|TRBV1
CTSSRFVRGPYGYTF
TGCACCAGCAGCCGGTTTGTCCGAGGCCCCTATGGCTACACCTTC
>NA|TRBJ2-5|NA|TRBV4-1
CASSQWRGETQYF
TGCGCCAGCAGCCAATGGAGGGGAGAGACCCAGTACTTC
>TRBD1|TRBJ2-7|NA|TRBV6-6
CASRRQGNEQYF
TGTGCCAGCAGGCGACAGGGCAACGAGCAGTACTTC
>NA|TRBJ2-5|NA|TRBV18
CASSPRRGETQYF
TGTGCCAGCTCACCCCGTCGGGGGGAGACCCAGTACTTC
>TRBD1|TRBJ1-5|NA|TRBV7-8
CASSLGVGQSNQPQHF
TGTGCCAGCAGCTTAGGGGTGGGACAGAGCAATCAGCCCCAGCATTTT
>NA|TRBJ1-1|NA|TRBV2
CASRLPGESAFF
TGTGCCAGCCGACTCCCGGGGGAATCAGCTTTCTTT
>TRBD1|TRBJ2-7|once|TRBV7-9
CASSPRQGSTYEQYF
TGTGCCAGCAGCCCAAGACAGGGCAGCACCTACGAGCAGTACTTC
>NA|TRBJ1-2|once|TRBV6-5
CASSYRAGSSGYTF
TGTGCCAGCAGTTATAGGGCAGGGTCCTCTGGCTACACCTTC
>NA|TRBJ1-5|NA|TRBV7-2
CASSLDDSNQPQHF
TGTGCCAGCAGCTTAGACGATAGCAATCAGCCCCAGCATTTT
>TRBD2|TRBJ2-7|NA|TRBV27
CASRPPSGSYEQYF
TGTGCCAGCAGACCTCCTAGCGGATCCTACGAGCAGTACTTC
>TRBD1|TRBJ1-2|NA|TRBV7-8
CASSRGQGVNYGYTF
TGTGCCAGCAGTCGAGGACAGGGCGTTAACTATGGCTACACCTTC